This TCR beta chain was recorded in a study of T cells in Graves' hyperthyroidism and ophthalmopathy. V was clipped by 4 bases and J by 6 bases, with 10 bases between them. The CDR3 extends over 12 amino acids. In germline, CDR1 is MNHEY, CDR2 SMNVEV (reference sequence). This clonotype was seen at least ten times. Researchers took RNA transcripts and amplified the TCR beta CDR3 regions from them. First-round RT-PCR with HTBI primers amplified the TCR CDR3 region. TCRdb fed the multiplex PCR reads into MiXCR, producing one record per CDR3 protein. The sample lists hundreds of thousands of distinct CDR3 sequences; approximately 15% were seen once.

Sequencing was carried out using blood. The chain has TRBV27 and TRBJ2-7; D may be TRBD2 (5 bases). The receptor was derived from a woman aged 18-29 years with Graves' hyperthyroidism. The CDR3 protein is CASSSDYREQYF. The CDR3 DNA is TGTGCCAGCAGTTCAGACTATCGCGAGCAGTACTTC.